This is a list of T cell receptor beta chains from one sample in a study of T cells in Graves' hyperthyroidism and ophthalmopathy. One entry per CDR3 protein results from TCRdb running MiXCR on the multiplex PCR reads. There are 600,000 or so distinct CDR3 sequences in the sample; more than 14% occur only once, and under 15% lies in the top ten. The sample was blood. The receptor set was obtained from a woman between 50 and 59 years old with Graves' ophthalmopathy. CDR3s include the opening cysteine and the closing phenylalanine or tryptophan. Each record gives: clone size, J gene, V gene, D gene, CDR3 DNA, CDR3 protein. D genes are given only for firm matches. Clone size is stated in some rows and not others, as once, few, many or a class when expanded.

abundance: few
j_gene: TRBJ2-1
v_gene: TRBV9
d_gene: .
CDR3nt: TGTGCCAGCAGCGTAGGGGGGGCTAGCGCCTACAATGAGCAGTTCTTC
CDR3aa: CASSVGGASAYNEQFF

abundance: many
j_gene: TRBJ1-2
v_gene: TRBV15
d_gene: TRBD1
CDR3nt: TGTGCCACCAGCAGAGAGGGGACAGCGTATGGCTACACCTTC
CDR3aa: CATSREGTAYGYTF

abundance: many
j_gene: TRBJ2-3
v_gene: TRBV28
d_gene: TRBD2
CDR3nt: TGTGCCAGCAGTCAGAGCGGGAGCAGCACAGATACGCAGTATTTT
CDR3aa: CASSQSGSSTDTQYF

abundance: many
j_gene: TRBJ2-7
v_gene: TRBV18
d_gene: TRBD2
CDR3nt: TGTGCCAGCTCATTTACAAGGACTAGCGGGAGGACCACCTACGAGCAGTACTTC
CDR3aa: CASSFTRTSGRTTYEQYF

abundance: many
j_gene: TRBJ1-5
v_gene: TRBV28
d_gene: .
CDR3nt: TGTGCCAGCAGATGGGGTGCTGGTCAGCCCCAGCATTTT
CDR3aa: CASRWGAGQPQHF

abundance: few
j_gene: TRBJ2-2
v_gene: TRBV7-9
d_gene: .
CDR3nt: TGTGCCAGCAGCGAATTGGGCGGGGAGCTGTTTTTT
CDR3aa: CASSELGGELFF

abundance: many
j_gene: TRBJ2-4
v_gene: TRBV20-1
d_gene: TRBD1
CDR3nt: TGCAGTGCTAGAAGGGACAGCAAAAACATTCAGTACTTC
CDR3aa: CSARRDSKNIQYF

abundance: many
j_gene: TRBJ2-6
v_gene: TRBV12-3/TRBV12-4
d_gene: .
CDR3nt: TGTGCCAGCAGTTCGGTCCTCTCTGGGGCCAACGTCCTGACTTTC
CDR3aa: CASSSVLSGANVLTF

abundance: many
j_gene: TRBJ1-2
v_gene: TRBV28
d_gene: TRBD1
CDR3nt: TGTGCCAGCAGTACTCTTCCGGGACAGGGGTTTGGGTATGGCTACACCTTC
CDR3aa: CASSTLPGQGFGYGYTF

abundance: many
j_gene: TRBJ2-1
v_gene: TRBV20-1
d_gene: .
CDR3nt: TGCAGTGCTAGAGGGCGCAACCCCGGGGATGAGCAGTTCTTC
CDR3aa: CSARGRNPGDEQFF

abundance: many
j_gene: TRBJ2-5
v_gene: TRBV6-5
d_gene: .
CDR3nt: TGTGCCAGCAGTGCGGTAGGGCAAGAGACCCAGTACTTC
CDR3aa: CASSAVGQETQYF

abundance: many
j_gene: TRBJ2-1
v_gene: TRBV6-1
d_gene: TRBD2
CDR3nt: TGTGCCAGCAGGTCCGGGACTAGCGGGAGTCGGGCCTACAATGAGCAGTTCTTC
CDR3aa: CASRSGTSGSRAYNEQFF

abundance: .
j_gene: TRBJ2-3
v_gene: TRBV4-2
d_gene: TRBD2
CDR3nt: TGTGCCAGCAGCTGTAATCCCCGTCCAGCGGGAATTTGCACAGATACGCAGTATTTT
CDR3aa: CASSCNPRPAGICTDTQYF

abundance: .
j_gene: TRBJ2-5
v_gene: TRBV5-6
d_gene: TRBD2
CDR3nt: TGTGCCAGCAGCTTGGGGCCTAGCGGGAGTGGAGAGACCCAGTACTTC
CDR3aa: CASSLGPSGSGETQYF

abundance: many
j_gene: TRBJ2-7
v_gene: TRBV28
d_gene: .
CDR3nt: TGTGCCAGCAGTTTCTCCAGGGACCTCGAGCAGTACTTC
CDR3aa: CASSFSRDLEQYF